Following are 27 T cell receptor beta chains from one sample sequenced in a study of monozygotic twins with inflammatory bowel disease. Following a re-call of the 5' RACE reads, TCRdb has one entry per CDR3 protein and lacks DNA. This sample carries about 380,000 distinct CDR3 sequences, with 2% to 3% going to the ten biggest clones. The sequencing sample was made of blood. All receptors come from a human donor with ulcerative colitis or Crohn's disease, or a healthy co-twin of an affected twin (not recorded which).

The chain carries TRBV10-3 and TRBJ2-7; the D gene TCRdb calls, TRBD2, cannot be checked with no DNA. CDR3 length: 14 amino acids. The germline V gene has CDR1 ENHRY and CDR2 SYGVKD. CDR3: CAIRQIKGAGEQYF.

The chain couples TRBV4-2 to TRBJ2-2; no DNA is available, so the TRBD2 call from TCRdb remains unchecked. CDR3 length: 17 amino acids. Germline V gene data show CDR1 as LGHNA and CDR2 as YNFKEQ. The CDR3: CASSQDPGGLNTGELFF.

The chain employs TRBV7-9 and TRBJ1-2. Per the germline V gene, CDR1 is SEHNR and CDR2 is FQNEAQ (reference sequence). The CDR3 is 13 residues long. CDR3 sequence reads: CASSLVPDYGYTF.

The J gene is TRBJ1-4, the V gene TRBV6-1; TCRdb names TRBD1, which stays unverified in the absence of DNA. The germline CDR1 and CDR2 sequences are MNHNS and SASEGT. The CDR3 totals 16 residues. The CDR3 region is CASTTDRGKGNEKLFF.

This sequence joins TRBV24-1 and TRBJ1-5; TCRdb outputs TRBD1, but without DNA this stays unchecked. This CDR3 is built from 15 residues. Germline loops: CDR1 KGHDR, CDR2 SFDVKD. The CDR3 loop is CATSESDRGVQPQHF.

The chain joins TRBV15 to TRBJ1-5; TCRdb lists TRBD1, though no DNA is available to test this call. Germline V gives CDR1 LNHNV, CDR2 YYDKDF (reference sequence). The CDR3 runs 14 residues. The CDR3 reads CATSPGQLYQPQHF.

The gene calls are TRBV20-1 and TRBJ2-1; TCRdb outputs TRBD1, but without DNA this stays unchecked. Germline loops: CDR1 DFQATT, CDR2 SNEGSKA (reference sequence). CDR3 length: 15 residues. The CDR3 is CSARVGGGWDNEQFF.

This sequence joins TRBV7-9 and TRBJ1-1. CDR3 length: 14 residues. Germline-derived CDR1 and CDR2 are SEHNR and FQNEAQ (reference sequence). The CDR3 loop is CASNPFRQNTEAFF.

The V gene is TRBV18, the J gene TRBJ2-1. CDR1 is KGHSH and CDR2 is LQKENI in the germline V gene. This CDR3 is 16 amino acids long. The CDR3 reads CASSPPGLAEYNEQFF.

The chain combines TRBV12-3 or TRBV12-4 with TRBJ2-2; there is no DNA to check the TCRdb D call of TRBD1. CDR3 length equals 18 residues. The CDR3 spells CASSLVPTGGPGTGELFF.

J is TRBJ2-1 and V is TRBV5-1; as DNA is missing, the TRBD1 call by TCRdb cannot be tested. The CDR3 totals 14 residues. CDR1 and CDR2 (germline): SGHRS, YFSETQ. The CDR3 region is CASSRRTGENEQFF.

The chain recombines TRBV6-5 with TRBJ2-2; the D call of TRBD1 rests on TCRdb alone, since no DNA is present to check it. This CDR3 spans 15 amino acids. CDR1 and CDR2 (germline): MNHEY, SVGAGI. The CDR3 reads CASSYGTGDTGELFF.

The chain carries TRBV30 and TRBJ2-1; TCRdb proposes TRBD1, but this gene call is untestable without DNA. CDR3 size: 14 residues. Germline V gene sequence: CDR1 GTSNPN, CDR2 SVGIG (reference sequence). CDR3 region: CAWRLDSYDNEQFF.

This chain links TRBV6-6 with TRBJ1-2; the TRBD1 assignment by TCRdb is unverifiable without DNA. In germline, CDR1 is MNHNY, CDR2 SVGAGI (reference sequence). The CDR3 length is 13 residues. The chain's CDR3 is CASGQVSNYGYTF.

The chain couples TRBV20-1 to TRBJ2-3. CDR1 is DFQATT, CDR2 SNEGSKA, per germline (reference sequence). The CDR3 consists of 12 residues. The CDR3 sequence: CSATQATDTQYF.

V and J are TRBV30 and TRBJ2-5. In germline, CDR1 is GTSNPN, CDR2 SVGIG (reference sequence). The CDR3 is 11 residues long. The CDR3 is CAWSVLATQYF.

The genes are TRBV20-1 and TRBJ1-1; TCRdb designates TRBD1, a call that cannot be tested without DNA. The CDR3 has 15 residues. The germline V gene has CDR1 DFQATT and CDR2 SNEGSKA (reference sequence). The CDR3 region is CSARAGGNVNTEAFF.

This chain joins TRBV7-3 and TRBJ2-7; the TCRdb call, TRBD2, lacks DNA for checking. From germline, CDR1 is SGHTA and CDR2 FQGTGA. CDR3 length: 13 residues. This CDR3 reads CASSQGPSYEQYF.

The chain couples TRBV6-1 to TRBJ2-3; the D gene TCRdb calls, TRBD1, cannot be checked with no DNA. The CDR3 totals 16 residues. Germline V gene data show CDR1 as MNHNS and CDR2 as SASEGT. The CDR3 loop reads CASSRLDRGGTDTQYF.

The J gene is TRBJ2-6, the V gene TRBV6-1; TCRdb picks TRBD1, but there is no DNA to check that call. Germline V gene lookup returns CDR1 MNHNS and CDR2 SASEGT. This CDR3 is built from 15 residues. The CDR3 region is CASSTGGAGANVLTF.

The rearrangement uses TRBV6-1 and TRBJ1-4. This CDR3 comprises 14 residues. The germline V gene encodes CDR1 MNHNS and CDR2 SASEGT. CDR3 in amino acids: CASSRSPDSENLFF.

The V call is TRBV7-8, the J call TRBJ2-1; TCRdb's D gene call, TRBD1, goes unchecked for lack of DNA. CDR1 is SGHVS and CDR2 is FQNEAQ in the germline V gene. The CDR3 has 13 amino acids. The CDR3 here is CASSLQVADTEFF.

This chain uses TRBV20-1 with TRBJ1-2; TCRdb calls TRBD1, which cannot be checked without DNA. The germline CDR1 and CDR2 sequences are DFQATT and SNEGSKA (reference sequence). This CDR3 is built from 12 residues. The CDR3 loop reads CSARGRDYGYTF.

The genes are TRBV4-2 and TRBJ2-6; the D call from TCRdb, TRBD1, cannot be confirmed without DNA. This CDR3 region has 15 residues. The germline gives CDR1 LGHNA, CDR2 YNFKEQ. The CDR3 sequence is CASTGFVAGANVLTF.

The chain carries TRBV7-9 and TRBJ2-2; without DNA, the TCRdb call of TRBD2 cannot be checked. CDR1 and CDR2 (germline): SEHNR, FQNEAQ (reference sequence). The CDR3 runs to 17 residues. The CDR3 loop is CASSFMIAGENTGELFF. Full variable domain (missing parts from reference TRBV7-9 and TRBJ2-2): DTGVSQNPRHKITKRGQNVTFRCDPISEHNRLYWYRQTLGQGPEFLTYFQNEAQLEKSRLLSDRFSAERPKGSFSTLEIQRTEQGDSAMYLCASSFMIAGENTGELFFGEGSRLTVL.

The V gene is TRBV2, the J gene TRBJ2-5; TCRdb proposes TRBD2, but this gene call is untestable without DNA. CDR1 and CDR2 from the germline V gene are SNHLY and FYNNEI. This CDR3 region has 16 residues. The CDR3 loop is CASSLVGRAGQETQYF.

The chain links TRBV18 to TRBJ2-3; the D gene TCRdb calls, TRBD1, cannot be checked with no DNA. CDR1 and CDR2 (germline): KGHSH, LQKENI. The CDR3 is made up of 15 amino acids. The CDR3 region is CASSPSAGGSDTQYF.